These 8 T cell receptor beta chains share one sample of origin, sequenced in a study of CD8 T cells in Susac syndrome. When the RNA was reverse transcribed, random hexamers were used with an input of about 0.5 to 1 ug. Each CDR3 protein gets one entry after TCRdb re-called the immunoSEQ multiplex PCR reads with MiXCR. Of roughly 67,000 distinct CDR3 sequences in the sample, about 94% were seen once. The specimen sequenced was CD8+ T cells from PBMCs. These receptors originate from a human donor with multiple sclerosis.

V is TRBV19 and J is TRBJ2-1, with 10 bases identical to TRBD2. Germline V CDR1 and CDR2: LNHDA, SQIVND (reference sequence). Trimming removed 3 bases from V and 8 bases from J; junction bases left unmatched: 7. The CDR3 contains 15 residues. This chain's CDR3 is CASSMGSGGLYEQFF. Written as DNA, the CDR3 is TGTGCCAGTAGTATGGGTAGCGGGGGGCTGTATGAGCAGTTCTTC.

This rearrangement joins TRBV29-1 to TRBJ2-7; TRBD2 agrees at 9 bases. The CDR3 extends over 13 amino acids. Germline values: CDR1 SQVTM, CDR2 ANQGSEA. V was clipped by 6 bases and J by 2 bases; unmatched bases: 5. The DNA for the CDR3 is TGCAGCGTCCATAGCGGGAGCACCTACGAGCAGTACTTC. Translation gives CSVHSGSTYEQYF.

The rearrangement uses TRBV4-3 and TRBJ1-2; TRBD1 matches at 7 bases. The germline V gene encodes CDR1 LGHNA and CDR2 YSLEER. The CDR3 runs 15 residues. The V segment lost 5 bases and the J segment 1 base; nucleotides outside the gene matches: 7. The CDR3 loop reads CASSASQGVNYGYTF. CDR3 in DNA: TGCGCCAGCAGCGCGTCTCAGGGGGTTAACTATGGCTACACCTTC.

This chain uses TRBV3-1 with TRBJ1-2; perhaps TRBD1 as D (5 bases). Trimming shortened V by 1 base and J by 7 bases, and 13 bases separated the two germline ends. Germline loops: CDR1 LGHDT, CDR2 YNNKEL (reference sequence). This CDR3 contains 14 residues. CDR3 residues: CASSQAPNGAGYTF. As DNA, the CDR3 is TGTGCCAGCAGCCAAGCCCCCAACGGGGCTGGCTACACCTTC.

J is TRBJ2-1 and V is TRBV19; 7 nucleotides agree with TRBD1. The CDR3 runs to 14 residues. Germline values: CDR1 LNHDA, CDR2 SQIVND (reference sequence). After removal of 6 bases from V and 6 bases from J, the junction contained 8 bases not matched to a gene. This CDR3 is CASRRQGPINEQFF. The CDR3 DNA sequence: TGTGCCAGTAGGCGACAGGGACCCATCAATGAGCAGTTCTTC.

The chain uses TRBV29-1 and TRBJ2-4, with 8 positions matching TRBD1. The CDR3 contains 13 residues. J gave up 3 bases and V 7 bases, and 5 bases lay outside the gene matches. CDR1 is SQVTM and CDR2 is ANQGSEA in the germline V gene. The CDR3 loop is CSATTGDKNIQYF. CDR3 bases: TGCAGCGCCACGACAGGGGACAAAAACATTCAGTACTTC. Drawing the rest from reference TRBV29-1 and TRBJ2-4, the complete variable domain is SAVISQKPSRDICQRGTSLTIQCQVDSQVTMMFWYRQQPGQSLTLIATANQGSEATYESGFVIDKFPISRPNLTFSTLTVSNMSPEDSSIYLCSATTGDKNIQYFGAGTRLSVL.

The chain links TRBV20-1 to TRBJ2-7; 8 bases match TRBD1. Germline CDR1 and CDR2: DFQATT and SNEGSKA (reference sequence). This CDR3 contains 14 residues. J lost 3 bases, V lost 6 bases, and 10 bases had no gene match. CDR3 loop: CSARPRTGNYEQYF. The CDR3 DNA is TGCAGTGCACGCCCGCGGACAGGGAACTACGAGCAGTACTTC.

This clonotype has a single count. The CDR3 loop is CASSLSGGNEQYF. The DNA for the CDR3 is TGTGCCAGCAGTTTATCGGGGGGGAACGAGCAGTACTTC. The chain combines TRBV27 with TRBJ2-7; 7 bases are shared with TRBD2. Germline values: CDR1 MNHEY, CDR2 SMNVEV (reference sequence). The junction had 1 base not matched to a gene; V was cut back by 0 bases and J by 5 bases. The CDR3 is made up of 13 amino acids.